These 8 T cell receptor beta chains share one sample of origin, sequenced in a study of blood T cell repertoires in COVID-19. Measured with immunoSEQ multiplex PCR; TCRdb has only the in-frame clones, and not every one. The data show around 150,000 clones, roughly 85% seen once. Sequencing was done on a sample of peripheral blood. Receptors were obtained from a human donor with acute or convalescent COVID-19. The donor label of this sample is uncertain.

The chain's CDR3 is CASSFSWEDEKLFF. DNA for the CDR3: TGTGCCAGCAGCTTCTCGTGGGAGGATGAAAAACTGTTTTTT. The chain is built from TRBV5-4 and TRBJ1-4; no clear D. The CDR3 sequence is 14 residues long. V lost 2 bases to trimming and J lost 6 bases, with 11 bases between them. CDR1 and CDR2 from the germline V gene are SGHNT and YYREEE (reference sequence).

This clone came up once. This chain links TRBV5-4 with TRBJ2-7; 11 nucleotides line up with TRBD2. Germline values: CDR1 SGHNT, CDR2 YYREEE (reference sequence). The CDR3 extends over 13 amino acids. V trimming: 2 bases; J trimming: 7 bases; junction bases outside the gene matches: 2. For the CDR3, the DNA is TGTGCCAGCAGCTTTCTAGCGGGGGGTGAGCAGTACTTC. Translated: CASSFLAGGEQYF.

The rearrangement uses TRBV11-3 and TRBJ1-2; TRBD1 is a possible D gene (5 bases). This CDR3 spans 13 amino acids. The V end was cut by 5 bases, the J end by 7 bases, with 14 bases between. Germline CDR1 and CDR2: SGHNT and YENEEA. In nucleotides, the CDR3 is TGTGCCAGCAGCCGGTGGCAGGGCACTGGCTACACCTTC. As protein: CASSRWQGTGYTF.

V is TRBV7-8 and J is TRBJ2-7; TRBD1 aligns across 9 bases. This CDR3 is 16 amino acids long. J gave up 0 bases and V 6 bases, and 9 bases lay outside the gene matches. In germline, CDR1 is SGHVS, CDR2 FQNEAQ. CDR3 sequence (DNA): TGTGCCAGCAGTCACGTCCCGGGACAGGGCTCCTACGAGCAGTACTTC. Translation gives CASSHVPGQGSYEQYF.

The V call is TRBV6-5, the J call TRBJ1-6, with 9 nucleotides matching TRBD1. Trimming removed 6 bases from V and 7 bases from J; junction bases left unmatched: 7. The length of the CDR3 is 15 residues. The V gene's germline CDR1 is MNHEY and CDR2 SVGAGI. Here the CDR3 DNA reads TGTGCCAGCAGCCGACCCGACAGGGGGAATTCACCCCTCCACTTT. It encodes CASSRPDRGNSPLHF.

The chain couples TRBV7-8 to TRBJ1-2, with unresolved D. The V end lost 5 bases, the J end lost 5 bases, and 15 bases lay between the germline ends. CDR1 is SGHVS, CDR2 FQNEAQ, per germline. The CDR3 sequence is 14 residues long. CDR3 amino acids: CASSPGGNPYGYTF. The DNA of the CDR3 is TGTGCCAGCAGCCCCGGAGGGAACCCGTATGGCTACACCTTC.

CDR3 nucleotides: TGCGCCAGCAGCCCCGAGACGGGGATGCAGCCCCAGCATTTT. This encodes CASSPETGMQPQHF. The chain links TRBV4-3 to TRBJ1-5; D is unresolved. Germline CDR1 and CDR2: LGHNA and YSLEER. The CDR3 loop spans 14 amino acids. V was trimmed by 4 bases and J by 7 bases, leaving 14 bases between them.

V is TRBV9 and J is TRBJ1-1; 9 nucleotides agree with TRBD1. CDR3 length equals 15 residues. Germline assignment: CDR1 SGDLS and CDR2 YYNGEE. J gave up 4 bases and V 3 bases, and 7 bases lay outside the gene matches. DNA of the CDR3: TGTGCCAGCAGCGCCTACAGGGGGCAGAGCACTGAAGCTTTCTTT. Residues: CASSAYRGQSTEAFF.